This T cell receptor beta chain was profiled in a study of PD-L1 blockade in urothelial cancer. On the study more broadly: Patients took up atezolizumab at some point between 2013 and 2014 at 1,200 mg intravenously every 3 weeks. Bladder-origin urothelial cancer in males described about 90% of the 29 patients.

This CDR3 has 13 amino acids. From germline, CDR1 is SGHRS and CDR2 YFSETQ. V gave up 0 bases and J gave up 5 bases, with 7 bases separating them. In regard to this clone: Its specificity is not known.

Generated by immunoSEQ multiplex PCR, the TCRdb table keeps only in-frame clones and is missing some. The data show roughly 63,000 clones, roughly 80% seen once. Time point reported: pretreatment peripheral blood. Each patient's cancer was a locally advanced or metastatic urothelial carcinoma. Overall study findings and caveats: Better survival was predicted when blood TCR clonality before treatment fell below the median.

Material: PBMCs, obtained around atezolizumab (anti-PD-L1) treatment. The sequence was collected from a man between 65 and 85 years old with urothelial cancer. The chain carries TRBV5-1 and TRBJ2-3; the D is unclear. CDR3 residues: CASSLVGRDTQYF. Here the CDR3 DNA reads TGCGCCAGCAGCTTGGTTGGCAGAGATACGCAGTATTTT. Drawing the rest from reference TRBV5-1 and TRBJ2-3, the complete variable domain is KAGVTQTPRYLIKTRGQQVTLSCSPISGHRSVSWYQQTPGQGLQFLFEYFSETQRNKGNFPGRFSGRQFSNSRSEMNVSTLELGDSALYLCASSLVGRDTQYFGPGTRLTVL.